This TCR beta chain was identified in a study of blood T cells in healthy people across ages. The CDR3 has 13 residues. Trimming took 4 bases from V and 7 from J, leaving 10 bases between them. CDR1 and CDR2 from the germline V gene are KGHDR and SFDVKD. A second about 6 to 12 cycle PCR used barcoded and J-beta primers. TCRdb passed the 5' RACE reads through MiXCR, listing each CDR3 protein once. The profile shows fewer than 1.5 million distinct CDR3 sequences, roughly 45% of them singletons. What was sequenced was blood. This TCR came from a woman younger than 30 in good health. V usage is TRBV24-1 and J usage is TRBJ2-1; D gene uncertain. The DNA of the CDR3 is TGTGCCACCAGTGACATTTTTTATAATGAGCAGTTCTTC. Protein: CATSDIFYNEQFF.